These T cell receptor beta chains were read from a single sample in a study of cytomegalovirus exposure and HLA in healthy donors. Sequencing used immunoSEQ multiplex PCR; TCRdb keeps in-frame clones, though not all of them. The sample holds more than 150,000 clones, 80% to 90% seen once. The source material was PBMCs. The receptors shown here come from a girl aged 2 to 10 in good health and CMV-seropositive. Both conserved end residues are part of each CDR3. D genes are given only for firm matches. Clone size is stated in some rows and not others, as once, few, many or a class when expanded.

TRBJ2-1 TRBV19 . . TGTGCCAGTAGTATGGAGGGGTTCACCTACAATGAGCAGTTCTTC CASSMEGFTYNEQFF
TRBJ2-7 TRBV11-2 . TRBD1 TGTGCCAGCAGCTTCACCGGGACAGACCAAACACAGTACTTC CASSFTGTDQTQYF
TRBJ1-1 TRBV14 . . TGTGCCAGCAGCCAAGAGTGGGGGGGGAACACTGAAGCTTTCTTT CASSQEWGGNTEAFF
TRBJ1-3 TRBV5-4 . TRBD1 TGTGCCAGCAGTTCCGGACAGGGATCAGGAAACACCATATATTTT CASSSGQGSGNTIYF
TRBJ2-1 TRBV11-2 . . TGTGCCAGCAGCTTTATCAGGGCCTACAATGAGCAGTTCTTC CASSFIRAYNEQFF
TRBJ1-1 TRBV9 few . TGTGCCAGCAGCGTGGAGGGGAACACTGAAGCTTTCTTT CASSVEGNTEAFF
TRBJ1-2 TRBV9 . . TGTGCCAGCAGCGTAGAAGGGAGCGAGAGCCGATATGGCTACACCTTC CASSVEGSESRYGYTF
TRBJ2-1 TRBV2 . . TGTGCCAGCAGTGAGGGGCGGCGGAAAAATGAGCAGTTCTTC CASSEGRRKNEQFF
TRBJ2-7 TRBV6-5 . TRBD1 TGTGCCAGCAGTTACACGGGACAGGTAGCCGAGCAGTACTTC CASSYTGQVAEQYF
TRBJ1-2 TRBV11-2 . . TGTGCCAGCAGCGCTCAGTCGACAAGCTACGGCTACACCTTC CASSAQSTSYGYTF
TRBJ2-1 TRBV9 . TRBD2 TGTGCCAGCAGCGTGGGGACTAGCGGGAGGGTGGAGCAGTTCTTC CASSVGTSGRVEQFF
TRBJ2-2 TRBV28 . . TGTGCCAGCAGCTGGGGGACTTCCAACGGGGAGCTGTTTTTT CASSWGTSNGELFF
TRBJ1-1 TRBV13 . . TGTGCCAGCAGCGCCCAGGACATATCTGAAGCTTTCTTT CASSAQDISEAFF
TRBJ1-2 TRBV9 . TRBD1 TGTGCCAGCAGCCCTATGACAGGGGAGGTCGCTAACTATGGCTACACCTTC CASSPMTGEVANYGYTF
TRBJ2-3 TRBV19 . TRBD1 TGTGCCAGTAGTAAGGGACAGGGACCGACAGATACGCAGTATTTT CASSKGQGPTDTQYF
TRBJ2-2 TRBV5-1 . TRBD1 TGCGCCAGCAGGAGCCAGGGGGCAACCGGGGAGCTGTTTTTT CASRSQGATGELFF
TRBJ2-5 TRBV15 few . TGTGCCACCAGCAGTGGCCCTTCCCGGGGGACCCAGTACTTC CATSSGPSRGTQYF
TRBJ1-2 TRBV9 . . TGTGCCAGCAGCGGCGACAGTGGGTTTAACTATGGCTACACCTTC CASSGDSGFNYGYTF
TRBJ2-7 TRBV2 . TRBD1 TGTGCCAGCAGGCACCGGGACAGGCCCTCCTACGAGCAGTACTTC CASRHRDRPSYEQYF
TRBJ1-1 TRBV4-2 . TRBD1 TGTGCCAGCAGCCAGGGACAGGAGAACACTGAAGCTTTCTTT CASSQGQENTEAFF
TRBJ2-7 TRBV5-1 few TRBD1 TGCGCCAGCAGCTTGTCTGGACAGGGGCGTGAGCAGTACTTC CASSLSGQGREQYF
TRBJ2-7 TRBV19 . . TGTGCCAGTAGTCAGGGTTCGGTTTGCGAGCAGTACTTC CASSQGSVCEQYF
TRBJ1-5 TRBV7-8 few TRBD1 TGTGCCAGCAGCCCACCCCCCAGGGGGCGTCAGCCCCAGCATTTT CASSPPPRGRQPQHF
TRBJ2-7 TRBV5-5 . TRBD2 TGTGCCAGCAGCCCTACTGGCGGGGGGGCCCACGAGCAGTACTTC CASSPTGGGAHEQYF